The 24 T cell receptor beta chains below all came from one sample that was sequenced in a study of shared clonotypes between healthy human individuals. The table came from immunoSEQ multiplex PCR; TCRdb's copy has only in-frame clones and leaves some out. This table has approximately 620,000 clones, less than 98% appearing once. The sample comprised naive CD4+ T cells sorted from blood. The subset here: CD45RA+ positively selected. The receptors shown here come from a woman aged 25 to 39 in good health.

The chain couples TRBV15 to TRBJ1-3; TRBD1 aligns across 7 bases. Germline V gene sequence: CDR1 LNHNV, CDR2 YYDKDF (reference sequence). J gave up 3 bases and V 3 bases, and 14 bases lay outside the gene matches. The CDR3 totals 18 residues. The chain's CDR3 is CATSSRGRDSLSGNTIYF. CDR3 nucleotides: TGTGCCACCAGCAGCCGGGGGCGGGACAGCTTGAGTGGAAACACCATATATTTT. The full variable domain, rest sourced from reference TRBV15 and TRBJ1-3, is DAMVIQNPRYQVTQFGKPVTLSCSQTLNHNVMYWYQQKSSQAPKLLFHYYDKDFNNEADTPDNFQSRRPNTSFCFLDIRSPGLGDTAMYLCATSSRGRDSLSGNTIYFGEGSWLTVV.

In the case of this clone: A read error may account for a junction end that differs from germline. CDR3 region: CASSQDTRPF. As DNA, the CDR3 is TGTGCCAGCAGCCAAGATACCCGCCCCTTT. This rearrangement joins TRBV14 to TRBJ1-1; D unresolved. Germline V gives CDR1 SGHDN, CDR2 FVKESK. This CDR3 comprises 10 residues.

This chain uses TRBV10-3 with TRBJ2-7; possibly TRBD1 for D (5 bases). V lost 10 bases and J 2 bases, leaving 15 bases between the germline ends. The germline gives CDR1 ENHRY, CDR2 SYGVKD. This CDR3 has 13 residues. This CDR3 reads CATPTEFAYEQYF. The CDR3 DNA reads as TGTGCCACCCCGACAGAATTTGCCTACGAGCAGTACTTC.

This chain uses TRBV15 with TRBJ1-5; no reliable D call. This CDR3 has 17 residues. Trimming removed 0 bases at V and 2 bases at J, with 14 bases between. CDR1 and CDR2 from the germline V gene are LNHNV and YYDKDF (reference sequence). In DNA, the CDR3 is TGTGCCACCAGCAGAGAACTAGGAACTTTTGGCAATCAGCCCCAGCATTTT. It yields the protein CATSRELGTFGNQPQHF.

The J gene is TRBJ2-6, the V gene TRBV19; 8 bases line up with TRBD1. This CDR3 is built from 16 residues. From germline, CDR1 is LNHDA and CDR2 SQIVND (reference sequence). V was pared by 2 bases and J by 1 base, with 1 base of the junction left unmatched. CDR3 residues: CASSIQGASGANVLTF. CDR3 nucleotide sequence: TGTGCCAGTAGTATACAGGGGGCATCTGGGGCCAACGTCCTGACTTTC.

In DNA, the CDR3 is TGCGCCAGCAGCCAACCGACCCGAGACCCAAACACCATATATTTT. Its protein is CASSQPTRDPNTIYF. The chain couples TRBV4-1 to TRBJ1-3, with unresolved D. Trimming took off 2 bases at V and 6 bases at J, with 14 bases between the two ends. Germline V gene data show CDR1 as MGHRA and CDR2 as YSYEKL. The CDR3 contains 15 residues.

The chain is built from TRBV11-2 and TRBJ2-1, with D possibly called TRBD1 or TRBD2 (5 bases each). CDR3 length: 16 amino acids. V was cut by 0 bases and J by 7 bases, with 16 bases left in between. From germline, CDR1 is SGHAT and CDR2 FQNNGV. CDR3 nucleotide sequence: TGTGCCAGCAGCTTAGAATTAACCGGGACCTCGAATGAGCAGTTCTTC. Translation: CASSLELTGTSNEQFF.

The chain employs TRBV4-1 and TRBJ1-1, with 9 bases lining up with TRBD1. The CDR3 loop spans 13 amino acids. After removal of 6 bases from V and 3 bases from J, the junction contained 2 bases not matched to a gene. The germline CDR1 and CDR2 sequences are MGHRA and YSYEKL. Written as DNA, the CDR3 is TGCGCCAGCAGAAGGACAGGGGACACTGAAGCTTTCTTT. This encodes CASRRTGDTEAFF.

The chain recombines TRBV7-2 with TRBJ1-1; D gene unclear. V was shortened by 6 bases and J by 1 base, with 9 bases between the two germline ends. Germline CDR1 is SGHTA and CDR2 is FQGNSA. The CDR3 length is 13 residues. The CDR3 DNA follows: TGTGCCAGCAGACTAACAGAGAACACTGAAGCTTTCTTT. The encoded protein is CASRLTENTEAFF.

The chain combines TRBV7-8 with TRBJ2-1, with 8 nucleotides matching TRBD2. CDR1 and CDR2 (germline): SGHVS, FQNEAQ. Trimming took 5 bases from V and 4 from J; bases not matched to a gene: 7. The CDR3 contains 15 residues. The CDR3: CASSHTSGSYNEQFF. CDR3 nucleotides: TGTGCCAGCAGCCATACTAGCGGATCTTACAATGAGCAGTTCTTC. Full variable domain (rest looked up from reference TRBV7-8 and TRBJ2-1): GAGVSQSPRYKVAKRGQDVALRCDPISGHVSLFWYQQALGQGPEFLTYFQNEAQLDKSGLPSDRFFAERPEGSVSTLKIQRTQQEDSAVYLCASSHTSGSYNEQFFGPGTRLTVL.

Details on this clone: This sample also contains other DNA sequences that code for the same CDR3. The chain has TRBV18 and TRBJ2-3; no firm D call. The CDR3 consists of 12 residues. Germline assignment: CDR1 KGHSH and CDR2 LQKENI. Trimming stripped 6 bases from V and 0 bases from J, with 4 bases between. DNA of the CDR3: TGTGCCAGCTCGCCCAGCACAGATACGCAGTATTTT. As protein: CASSPSTDTQYF.

The chain recombines TRBV30 with TRBJ2-7; 8 nucleotides align to TRBD2. The CDR3 runs 15 residues. Trimming removed 3 bases from V and 5 bases from J; junction bases left unmatched: 12. Germline-derived CDR1 and CDR2 are GTSNPN and SVGIG (reference sequence). The CDR3 region has the DNA TGTGCCTGGAGGCCCTCCCCGGGAGGGCCTAACGAGCAGTACTTC. Residues: CAWRPSPGGPNEQYF.

The chain is built from TRBV21-1 and TRBJ2-7; the D call in the table, TRBD2, was not verified against the DNA. TRBV21-1 is designated a pseudogene. This CDR3 comprises 17 residues. CDR3 DNA sequence: TGTGCCAGCAGCAAATCCCTAGCGGGAGAGTATAGCTACGAGCAGTACTTC. Translation: CASSKSLAGEYSYEQYF.

The chain couples TRBV5-8 to TRBJ1-4, with D possibly being TRBD1 (6 bases). The germline CDR1 and CDR2 sequences are SGHTS and YDEGEE. The CDR3 loop spans 15 amino acids. The V end lost 4 bases, the J end lost 4 bases, and 14 bases lay between the germline ends. The CDR3 is CASSLYGGGNEKLFF. CDR3 in DNA: TGTGCCAGCAGCCTGTATGGGGGCGGTAATGAAAAACTGTTTTTT.

CDR3 DNA: TGCAGCGTCGGTATGAGACTAGCCCAAGAGCAGTACTTC. It specifies CSVGMRLAQEQYF. The V gene is TRBV29-1, the J gene TRBJ2-7, with 7 nucleotides matching TRBD2. CDR1 SQVTM and CDR2 ANQGSEA come from the germline V gene. This CDR3 has 13 amino acids. V trimming: 6 bases; J trimming: 7 bases; junction bases outside the gene matches: 12.

The rearrangement links TRBV5-6 to TRBJ2-1; tentative D call: TRBD2 (5 bases). Germline assignment: CDR1 SGHDT and CDR2 YYEEEE. The V end lost 4 bases, the J end lost 7 bases, and 12 bases lay between the germline ends. This CDR3 region has 13 residues. The CDR3 is CASSPLRGNEQFF. The CDR3, as DNA: TGTGCCAGCAGCCCCCTGCGAGGGAATGAGCAGTTCTTC.

V is TRBV20-1 and J is TRBJ1-2; D remains ambiguous. Germline assignment: CDR1 DFQATT and CDR2 SNEGSKA (reference sequence). The ends were cut back, 7 bases at V and 0 bases at J, with 6 bases in the middle. The CDR3 consists of 11 residues. This CDR3 reads CSEESNYGYTF. Written as DNA, the CDR3 is TGCAGTGAGGAGTCTAACTATGGCTACACCTTC.

The chain combines TRBV27 with TRBJ1-6; D call uncertain. V was clipped by 6 bases and J by 9 bases, with 18 bases between them. In germline, CDR1 is MNHEY, CDR2 SMNVEV (reference sequence). The CDR3 is made up of 15 amino acids. As DNA, the CDR3 is TGTGCCAGCAGCCAGACGACGCCCGGATTTTCACCCCTCCACTTT. Translation: CASSQTTPGFSPLHF.

The CDR3 protein is CASSGGRSLDGYTF. The CDR3 bases are TGCGCCAGCAGCGGGGGACGGTCCCTCGATGGCTACACCTTC. The chain recombines TRBV5-1 with TRBJ1-2, with a weak D call TRBD1 (5 bases). Trimming took 4 bases from V and 6 from J, leaving 16 bases between them. The CDR3 runs to 14 residues. From germline, CDR1 is SGHRS and CDR2 YFSETQ.

This sequence joins TRBV30 and TRBJ1-5; perhaps TRBD1 as D (6 bases). The CDR3 spans 13 residues. Germline CDR1 is GTSNPN and CDR2 is SVGIG (reference sequence). Deletions cut 1 base from V and 6 bases from J, with 10 bases between. The CDR3 coding sequence is TGTGCCTGGAGTGGGTCACAGGGTCAGCCCCAGCATTTT. Translating gives CAWSGSQGQPQHF.

The rearrangement uses TRBV6-1 and TRBJ1-4; possibly TRBD1 for D (5 bases). V was pared by 3 bases and J by 5 bases, with 13 bases between. Germline V gene sequence: CDR1 MNHNS, CDR2 SASEGT. The CDR3 consists of 15 residues. CDR3 sequence: CASSESRTRNEKLFF. The DNA for the CDR3 is TGTGCCAGCAGTGAGTCTAGGACAAGAAATGAAAAACTGTTTTTT.

The genes are TRBV6-6 and TRBJ2-7; D not certain. The V end lost 2 bases, the J end lost 7 bases, and 18 bases lay between the germline ends. The CDR3 totals 15 residues. Per germline, CDR1 MNHNY and CDR2 SVGAGI (reference sequence). CDR3 nucleotide sequence: TGTGCCAGCAGTTACCCTTCTAAGACCCACGGGGAGCAGTACTTC. Translated, it gives CASSYPSKTHGEQYF.

V is TRBV5-6 and J is TRBJ2-2; the D gene is possibly TRBD2 (6 bases). Germline V gene lookup returns CDR1 SGHDT and CDR2 YYEEEE. The CDR3 is made up of 13 amino acids. Deletions cut 2 bases from V and 7 bases from J, with 9 bases between. The CDR3 DNA reads TGTGCCAGCAGCTTTCCGGGAGACGGGGAGCTGTTTTTT. Encoded protein: CASSFPGDGELFF.

The chain combines TRBV6-5 with TRBJ1-2; D uncertain. Germline V gene data show CDR1 as MNHEY and CDR2 as SVGAGI. The CDR3 runs 12 residues. The V end lost 5 bases, the J end lost 8 bases, and 12 bases lay between the germline ends. In DNA, the CDR3 is TGTGCCAGCAGTAAGGACTCCTTGGGCTACACCTTC. It yields the protein CASSKDSLGYTF.